Listed below are T cell receptor beta chains from one sample, sequenced in a study of blood T cell repertoires in COVID-19. Repertoires were generated with immunoSEQ multiplex PCR, while TCRdb's copy carries only in-frame clones and drops some. Of 150,000 to 200,000 clones detected, around 79% appear once; the ten largest clones hold 5.5% to 7%. The sample was peripheral blood. The receptor source for this set is a woman aged 40 to 49 with COVID-19, enrolled during active disease. Both conserved end residues are part of each CDR3. A D gene is named only where the DNA matches it firmly. Size values are once, few and many counts, or a class for expanded clones, and some rows have none.

.,.,TRBV5-1,TRBJ2-5,CASSLGGSSQETQYF,TGCGCCAGCAGCTTGGGAGGTTCTAGTCAAGAGACCCAGTACTTC
.,.,TRBV9,TRBJ1-4,CASSETILGEKLFF,TGTGCCAGCAGCGAGACCATCCTAGGTGAAAAACTGTTTTTT
TRBD2,once,TRBV2,TRBJ2-7,CASSVAGLSYEQYF,TGTGCCAGCAGCGTAGCGGGGCTCTCCTACGAGCAGTACTTC
.,.,TRBV3-1/TRBV3-2,TRBJ2-6,CASSQAITGANVLTF,TGTGCCAGCAGCCAAGCTATAACGGGGGCCAACGTCCTGACTTTC
.,.,TRBV7-7,TRBJ2-3,CASSRGLTGTDTQYF,TGTGCCAGCAGCAGAGGACTAACCGGCACAGATACGCAGTATTTT
.,.,TRBV7-6,TRBJ1-5,CASSLDLFQPQHF,TGTGCCAGCAGCTTAGATCTTTTTCAGCCCCAGCATTTT
TRBD1,many,TRBV12-5,TRBJ1-2,CASGLGTGGGYTF,TGTGCTAGTGGTTTGGGGACAGGAGGGGGCTACACCTTC
.,many,TRBV6-5,TRBJ2-1,CASSYLADAYNEQFF,TGTGCCAGCAGTTACTTAGCGGACGCCTACAATGAGCAGTTCTTC
TRBD2,.,TRBV5-1,TRBJ2-1,CASSPFAGGLYNEQFF,TGCGCCAGCAGCCCCTTCGCGGGAGGCTTGTACAATGAGCAGTTCTTC
.,.,TRBV5-4,TRBJ2-1,CASSLGSGAYNEQFF,TGTGCCAGCAGCTTAGGGAGCGGAGCCTACAATGAGCAGTTCTTC
TRBD2,.,TRBV24-1,TRBJ2-3,CATSVASGGPDTQYF,TGTGCCACCAGTGTTGCTAGCGGGGGACCAGATACGCAGTATTTT
TRBD2,.,TRBV6-5,TRBJ2-3,CASTPPGGTDTQYF,TGTGCCAGCACCCCCCCGGGGGGGACAGATACGCAGTATTTT
TRBD1,.,TRBV25-1,TRBJ1-1,CASGQGADTEAFF,TGTGCCAGCGGGCAGGGGGCCGACACTGAAGCTTTCTTT
.,once,TRBV19,TRBJ1-2,CASRDNYGYTF,TGTGCCAGCAGGGATAACTATGGCTACACCTTC
TRBD1,few,TRBV2,TRBJ1-5,CASSGQGAQPQHF,TGTGCCAGCAGTGGACAGGGGGCCCAGCCCCAGCATTTT
TRBD1,.,TRBV6-1,TRBJ1-2,CASSPPEDRTYGYTF,TGTGCCAGCAGTCCCCCAGAGGACAGGACCTATGGCTACACCTTC
.,once,TRBV28,TRBJ1-1,CASSLSQVNTEAFF,TGTGCCAGCAGTTTAAGCCAGGTGAACACTGAAGCTTTCTTT
.,.,TRBV27,TRBJ2-1,CASTLNWLRDEQFF,TGTGCCAGCACTCTGAACTGGCTTCGGGATGAGCAGTTCTTC
.,once,TRBV5-1,TRBJ1-5,CASSLDTTQPQHF,TGCGCCAGCAGCTTAGACACCACCCAGCCCCAGCATTTT
TRBD1,.,TRBV27,TRBJ1-2,CASSNRGSYGYTF,TGTGCCAGCAGTAACAGGGGAAGCTATGGCTACACCTTC
TRBD1,.,TRBV3-1/TRBV3-2,TRBJ2-2,CASSQEGQGTGELFF,TGTGCCAGCAGCCAAGAGGGACAGGGGACCGGGGAGCTGTTTTTT
.,.,TRBV28,TRBJ2-1,CASSGADLNEQFF,TGTGCCAGCAGTGGAGCAGACCTCAATGAGCAGTTCTTC
TRBD1,.,TRBV19,TRBJ1-4,CATSQTGTNEKLFF,TGTGCCACATCCCAGACAGGGACTAATGAAAAACTGTTTTTT
TRBD2,.,TRBV3-1/TRBV3-2,TRBJ2-3,CASSQLGGGTDTQYF,TGTGCCAGCAGCCAACTTGGGGGGGGCACAGATACGCAGTATTTT
TRBD2,.,TRBV30,TRBJ2-5,CAWSKLAGGPIQETQYF,TGTGCCTGGAGTAAACTAGCGGGGGGGCCTATTCAAGAGACCCAGTACTTC
.,.,TRBV12-3/TRBV12-4,TRBJ1-1,CASKGVNTEAFF,TGTGCCAGCAAAGGGGTGAACACTGAAGCTTTCTTT
TRBD2,.,TRBV2,TRBJ2-5,CASIPGLASEETQYF,TGTGCCAGCATCCCCGGACTAGCAAGTGAGGAGACCCAGTACTTC
TRBD2,.,TRBV9,TRBJ2-7,CASSVAPASGTYEQYF,TGTGCCAGCAGCGTAGCTCCGGCTAGCGGGACCTACGAGCAGTACTTC
TRBD1,.,TRBV11-3,TRBJ2-7,CASSARDRQYEQYF,TGTGCCAGCAGCGCACGGGACAGGCAGTACGAGCAGTACTTC
TRBD2,once,TRBV12-3/TRBV12-4,TRBJ2-1,CASAGGSYNEQFF,TGTGCCAGTGCGGGAGGCTCCTACAATGAGCAGTTCTTC
.,.,TRBV19,TRBJ2-2,CASKRGYTGELFF,TGTGCCAGTAAAAGGGGATACACCGGGGAGCTGTTTTTT
.,.,TRBV5-1,TRBJ1-4,CASSGTVGATNEKLFF,TGCGCCAGCAGCGGCACAGTGGGCGCAACTAATGAAAAACTGTTTTTT
TRBD1,.,TRBV12-5,TRBJ1-2,CASVVTRRTGFGYTF,TGTGCTAGTGTTGTAACCCGCAGGACAGGGTTTGGCTACACCTTC
.,.,TRBV20-1,TRBJ1-2,CSASGSFNYGYTF,TGCAGTGCTAGTGGTAGCTTCAACTATGGCTACACCTTC
.,.,TRBV6-5,TRBJ1-5,CASSSLTGGSNQPQHF,TGTGCCAGCAGTTCCCTGACAGGCGGTTCGAATCAGCCCCAGCATTTT
.,.,TRBV6-5,TRBJ2-1,CASRPIRGGSDEQFF,TGTGCCAGCAGACCAATCAGGGGAGGGAGCGATGAGCAGTTCTTC
.,.,TRBV9,TRBJ1-1,CASSRGSEAFF,TGTGCCAGCAGCAGGGGATCTGAAGCTTTCTTT
.,.,TRBV6-5,TRBJ1-6,CASSSTGPYNSPLHF,TGTGCCAGCAGCTCTACAGGACCATATAATTCACCCCTCCACTTT
TRBD1,.,TRBV28,TRBJ1-5,CASSPSRTGDQPQHF,TGTGCCAGCAGCCCCTCTCGGACAGGGGATCAGCCCCAGCATTTT
.,.,TRBV6-6,TRBJ2-7,CASSYSRQEGSVQYF,TGTGCCAGCAGTTACTCGAGACAGGAAGGTAGTGTGCAGTACTTC
TRBD2,.,TRBV9,TRBJ2-7,CASSVGLAGLYEQYF,TGTGCCAGCAGCGTCGGTCTAGCGGGATTGTACGAGCAGTACTTC
.,.,TRBV29-1,TRBJ2-6,CSVVRFAGFSGANVLTF,TGCAGCGTTGTACGGTTTGCAGGTTTCTCTGGGGCCAACGTCCTGACTTTC
.,few,TRBV6-1,TRBJ1-2,CASSEQIDYGYTF,TGTGCCAGCAGTGAACAGATCGACTATGGCTACACCTTC
.,.,TRBV10-3,TRBJ1-6,CAIGEGVAPLHF,TGTGCCATCGGGGAGGGGGTTGCACCCCTCCACTTT
.,.,TRBV9,TRBJ2-1,CASSATSRVNEQFF,TGTGCCAGCAGCGCCACCTCCCGGGTAAATGAGCAGTTCTTC